This entry features one T cell receptor (beta chain) sequence. Its antigen is unknown. These data come from a study of OX40 agonist ivuxolimab in advanced cancers. For the study at large: The study enrolled dose-escalation patients with hepatocellular carcinoma, melanoma, renal cell or head and neck cancer.

Blood draws occurred at baseline, cycle 4 day 1, and cycle 7 day 1. General study points: A proportion of nonresponders additionally exhibited low normalized T-cell clonal expansion.

Assay used: immunoSEQ multiplex PCR; TCRdb lists only in-frame clones, some missing. Here the sample spans some 80,000 clones, roughly nine tenths being singletons. This sample comprised CD4+ or CD8+ T cells sorted from blood, obtained in a trial of the OX40 agonist ivuxolimab. The clonotype comes from an adult with an advanced solid tumor such as melanoma, head and neck, liver or kidney cancer.

The CDR3 nucleotides read TGTGCCAGCAGTCGCTTCAATAGCAATCAGCCCCAGCATTTT. This translates into CASSRFNSNQPQHF. This rearrangement joins TRBV2 to TRBJ1-5; D is ambiguous. Germline CDR1 SNHLY, CDR2 FYNNEI. Trimming shortened V by 5 bases and J by 0 bases, and 8 bases separated the two germline ends. This CDR3 region has 14 residues.